The next 8 T cell receptor beta chains were all read from a single sample in a study of T cell responses to AZD1222 COVID-19 vaccine. Method: immunoSEQ multiplex PCR; TCRdb's copy keeps in-frame clones and lacks some. The profile shows some 91,000 clones, around 90% of them singletons. The sequences come from peripheral blood, collected on day 0 of AZD1222 vaccination. These TCRs come from an adult in good health.

This clone appeared a few times. The chain carries TRBV19 and TRBJ2-3; perhaps TRBD1 as D (8 bases). Trimming shortened V by 6 bases and J by 3 bases, and 13 bases separated the two germline ends. CDR1 is LNHDA, CDR2 SQIVND, per germline (reference sequence). The CDR3 length is 14 residues. The CDR3: CASRQQGGTDTQYF. The CDR3 DNA reads as TGTGCCAGTAGGCAACAGGGGGGGACAGATACGCAGTATTTT.

This clone was detected only once. The rearrangement uses TRBV6-5 and TRBJ1-4, with 10 bases matching TRBD1. Germline CDR1 reads MNHEY; CDR2 reads SVGAGI. V gave up 2 bases and J gave up 7 bases; unmatched junction bases: 1. This CDR3 region has 14 residues. The CDR3 DNA reads TGTGCCAGCAGTTACGGGACAGGGGTTGAAAAACTGTTTTTT. Amino acid sequence: CASSYGTGVEKLFF.

The CDR3 is CASSPTEPFNNSPLHF. The DNA for the CDR3 is TGTGCCAGCAGCCCGACAGAGCCTTTTAATAATTCACCCCTCCACTTT. This chain links TRBV21-1 with TRBJ1-6; whether TRBD1, the table's D call, matches the DNA was not checked. TRBV21-1 is flagged as a pseudogene. This CDR3 spans 16 amino acids.

This chain connects TRBV5-1 to TRBJ2-5; 8 bases are a match to TRBD2. Per germline, CDR1 SGHRS and CDR2 YFSETQ. The length of the CDR3 is 16 residues. V lost 3 bases to trimming and J lost 2 bases; unmatched junction nucleotides: 9. The DNA of the CDR3 is TGCGCCAGCAGCTCGGGGGCTAGCGGGCCTCAAGAGACCCAGTACTTC. Translated, it gives CASSSGASGPQETQYF.

V gene TRBV2 combines with J gene TRBJ2-7; TRBD1 matches 7 bases. The ends lost 4 bases at V and 7 bases at J; junction bases unmatched: 1. Germline V gene lookup returns CDR1 SNHLY and CDR2 FYNNEI. This CDR3 is built from 11 residues. DNA for the CDR3: TGTGCCAGCAGTGGGGACAGTGAGCAGTACTTC. It is translated as CASSGDSEQYF.

In this sample, this clone turned up a few times. The rearrangement joins TRBV2 to TRBJ2-4, with D tentatively TRBD1 or TRBD2 (6 bases each). The CDR3 spans 15 residues. The germline gives CDR1 SNHLY, CDR2 FYNNEI. Trimming stripped 6 bases from V and 1 base from J, with 13 bases between. The CDR3 DNA reads as TGTGCCAGCAGGGAGGGGGGCGTGGCCAAAAACATTCAGTACTTC. Its protein product is CASREGGVAKNIQYF.

The chain combines TRBV24-1 with TRBJ1-3, with D unresolved. The V and J ends lost 9 bases and 0 bases respectively, with 14 bases between them. The CDR3 has 15 amino acids. Germline V gene sequence: CDR1 KGHDR, CDR2 SFDVKD. The CDR3 reads CATEVDGSSGNTIYF. In DNA, the CDR3 is TGTGCCACCGAGGTGGACGGGAGCTCTGGAAACACCATATATTTT.

The table lists this clone with a count of one. The chain has TRBV27 and TRBJ2-3; D unclear. The V and J ends lost 4 bases and 0 bases respectively, with 8 bases between them. The CDR3 is 14 residues long. CDR1 and CDR2 from the germline V gene are MNHEY and SMNVEV (reference sequence). The CDR3 bases are TGTGCCAGCAGTTGCTCCCCTAGCACAGATACGCAGTATTTT. Its protein is CASSCSPSTDTQYF.